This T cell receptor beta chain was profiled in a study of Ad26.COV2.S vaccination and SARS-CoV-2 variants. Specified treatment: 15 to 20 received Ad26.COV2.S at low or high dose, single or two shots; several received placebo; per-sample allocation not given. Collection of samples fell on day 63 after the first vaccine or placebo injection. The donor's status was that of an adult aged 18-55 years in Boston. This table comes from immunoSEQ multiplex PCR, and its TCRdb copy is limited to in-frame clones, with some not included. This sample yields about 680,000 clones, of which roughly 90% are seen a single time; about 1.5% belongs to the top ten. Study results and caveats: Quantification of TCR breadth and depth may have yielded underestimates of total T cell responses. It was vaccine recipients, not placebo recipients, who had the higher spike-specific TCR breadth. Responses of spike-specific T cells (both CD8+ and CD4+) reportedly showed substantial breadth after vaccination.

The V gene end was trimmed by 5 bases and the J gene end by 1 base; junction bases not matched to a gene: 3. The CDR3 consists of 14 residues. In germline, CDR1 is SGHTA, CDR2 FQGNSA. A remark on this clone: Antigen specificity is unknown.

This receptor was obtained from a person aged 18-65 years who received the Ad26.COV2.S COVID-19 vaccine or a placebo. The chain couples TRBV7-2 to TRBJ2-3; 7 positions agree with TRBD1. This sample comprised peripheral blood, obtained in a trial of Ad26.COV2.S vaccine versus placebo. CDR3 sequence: CASSPDRGTDTQYF. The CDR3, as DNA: TGTGCCAGCAGCCCTGACAGGGGCACAGATACGCAGTATTTT.